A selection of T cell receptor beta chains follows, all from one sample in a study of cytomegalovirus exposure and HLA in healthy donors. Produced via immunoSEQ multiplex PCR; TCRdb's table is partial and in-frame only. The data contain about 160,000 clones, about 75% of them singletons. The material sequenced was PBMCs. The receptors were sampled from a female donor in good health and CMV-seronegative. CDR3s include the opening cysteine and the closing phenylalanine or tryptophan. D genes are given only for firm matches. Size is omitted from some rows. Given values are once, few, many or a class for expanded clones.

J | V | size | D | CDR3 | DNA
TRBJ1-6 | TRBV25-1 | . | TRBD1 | CASSGQGASSPLHF | TGTGCCAGCAGTGGTCAGGGGGCCTCTTCACCCCTCCACTTT
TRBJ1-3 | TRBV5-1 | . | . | CASSFGLVVSGNTIYF | TGCGCCAGCAGCTTTGGCCTCGTCGTTTCTGGAAACACCATATATTTT
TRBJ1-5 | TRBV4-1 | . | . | CASSPRDTGQPQHF | TGCGCCAGCAGCCCCCGGGACACCGGTCAGCCCCAGCATTTT
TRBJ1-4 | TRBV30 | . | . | CAWSVRGNYEKLFF | TGTGCCTGGAGTGTTAGGGGGAACTATGAAAAACTGTTTTTT
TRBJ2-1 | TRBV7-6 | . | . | CASSTRFRSYNEQFF | TGTGCCAGCAGCACTCGATTCCGCTCCTACAATGAGCAGTTCTTC
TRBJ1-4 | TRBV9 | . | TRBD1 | CASSVEGAPYEKLFF | TGTGCCAGCAGCGTAGAGGGGGCCCCTTACGAAAAACTGTTTTTT
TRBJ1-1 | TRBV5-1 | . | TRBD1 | CASSLAAETGATEAFF | TGCGCCAGCAGCTTGGCCGCGGAGACAGGGGCCACTGAAGCTTTCTTT
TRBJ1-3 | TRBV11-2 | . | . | CASSRQGLSSGNTIYF | TGTGCCAGCAGCCGCCAGGGACTCAGCTCTGGAAACACCATATATTTT
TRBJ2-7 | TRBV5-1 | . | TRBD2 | CASREGTSGLYEQYF | TGCGCCAGCAGGGAAGGCACTAGCGGGTTGTACGAGCAGTACTTC
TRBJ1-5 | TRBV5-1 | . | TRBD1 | CASSFSGGNQPQHF | TGCGCCAGCAGCTTCTCAGGGGGCAACCAGCCCCAGCATTTT
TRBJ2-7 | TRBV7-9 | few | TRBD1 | CASSPDWTGQEQYF | TGTGCCAGCAGCCCGGATTGGACAGGTCAGGAGCAGTACTTC
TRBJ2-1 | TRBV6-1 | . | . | CASSITRGNEQFF | TGTGCCAGCAGTATTACACGCGGCAATGAGCAGTTCTTC
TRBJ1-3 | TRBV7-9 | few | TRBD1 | CASSPGQNSGNTIYF | TGTGCCAGCAGCCCGGGACAGAACTCTGGAAACACCATATATTTT
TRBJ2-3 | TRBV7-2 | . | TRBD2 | CAQEAGGLRTDTQYF | TGTGCCCAGGAGGCGGGGGGGCTAAGGACAGATACGCAGTATTTT
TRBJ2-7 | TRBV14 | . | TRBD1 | CASSRTWDRGYEQYF | TGTGCCAGCAGCCGAACTTGGGACAGGGGGTACGAGCAGTACTTC
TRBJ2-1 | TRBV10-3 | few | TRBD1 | CATGTGDYNEQFF | TGTGCCACCGGGACAGGGGACTACAATGAGCAGTTCTTC
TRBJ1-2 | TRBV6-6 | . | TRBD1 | CASSVSGTGAFYGYTF | TGTGCCAGCAGTGTATCCGGGACAGGGGCATTCTATGGCTACACCTTC
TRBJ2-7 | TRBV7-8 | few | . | CASSLDGVISYEQYF | TGTGCCAGCAGCTTAGACGGGGTAATCTCCTACGAGCAGTACTTC
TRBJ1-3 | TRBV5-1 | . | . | CASSLFGEGTGNTIYF | TGCGCCAGCAGCTTGTTCGGGGAGGGGACTGGAAACACCATATATTTT
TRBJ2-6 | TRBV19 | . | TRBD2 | CASSMRLAGTSGEANVLTF | TGTGCCAGTAGTATGAGATTAGCGGGGACCTCCGGAGAGGCCAACGTCCTGACTTTC
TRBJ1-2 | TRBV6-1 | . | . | CASSEYSGYTF | TGTGCCAGCAGTGAGTATAGTGGCTACACCTTC
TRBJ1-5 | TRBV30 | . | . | CAWTRQGGQPQHF | TGTGCCTGGACAAGGCAGGGTGGTCAGCCCCAGCATTTT
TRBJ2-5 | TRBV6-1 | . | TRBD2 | CASSELAGGQETQYF | TGTGCCAGCAGTGAACTAGCGGGAGGCCAAGAGACCCAGTACTTC